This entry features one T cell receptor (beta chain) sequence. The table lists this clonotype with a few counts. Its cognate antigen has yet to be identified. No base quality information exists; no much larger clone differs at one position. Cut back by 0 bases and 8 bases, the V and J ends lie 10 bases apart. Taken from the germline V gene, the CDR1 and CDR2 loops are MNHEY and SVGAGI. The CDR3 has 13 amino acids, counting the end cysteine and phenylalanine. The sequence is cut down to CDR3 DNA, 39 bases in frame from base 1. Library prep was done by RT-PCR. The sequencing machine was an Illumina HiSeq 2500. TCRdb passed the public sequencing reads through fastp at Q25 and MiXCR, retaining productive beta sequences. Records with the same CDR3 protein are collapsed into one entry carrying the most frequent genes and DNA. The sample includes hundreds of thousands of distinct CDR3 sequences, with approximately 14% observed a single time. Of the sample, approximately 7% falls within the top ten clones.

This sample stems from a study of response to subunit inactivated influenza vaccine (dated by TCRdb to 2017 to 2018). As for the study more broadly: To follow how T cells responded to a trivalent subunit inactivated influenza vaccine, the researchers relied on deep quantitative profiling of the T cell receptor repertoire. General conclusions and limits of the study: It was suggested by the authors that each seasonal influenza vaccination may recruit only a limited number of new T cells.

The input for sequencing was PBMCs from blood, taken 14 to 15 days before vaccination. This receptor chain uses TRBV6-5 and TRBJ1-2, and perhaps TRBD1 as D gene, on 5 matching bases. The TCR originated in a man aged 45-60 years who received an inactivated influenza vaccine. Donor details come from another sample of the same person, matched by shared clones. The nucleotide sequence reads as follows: TGTGCCAGCAGTTACTCCAGGGTGGGCGGCTACACCTTC. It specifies CASSYSRVGGYTF.